This T cell receptor beta chain comes out of a study of cytomegalovirus exposure and HLA in healthy donors. 60 Vbeta and 13 Jbeta primers were used in PCR. Profiled with immunoSEQ multiplex PCR; TCRdb holds only in-frame clones, not every one. The sample shows approximately 99,000 clones, around 73% of them seen only once. The CDR3 consists of 15 residues. Germline CDR1 SNHLY, CDR2 FYNNEI. V was shortened by 6 bases and J by 0 bases, with 13 bases between the two germline ends. This clonotype was obtained from a man aged 40-49 years in good health and CMV-seronegative. The J gene is TRBJ2-3, the V gene TRBV2; maybe TRBD2 (6 bases). Sequenced material: PBMCs. The CDR3 here is CASRVAATSTDTQYF. As DNA, the CDR3 is TGTGCCAGCAGGGTAGCGGCAACTAGCACAGATACGCAGTATTTT. The variable domain in full, with the rest retrieved from reference TRBV2 and TRBJ2-3, is EPEVTQTPSHQVTQMGQEVILRCVPISNHLYFYWYRQILGQKVEFLVSFYNNEISEKSEIFDDQFSVERPDGSNFTLKIRSTKLEDSAMYFCASRVAATSTDTQYFGPGTRLTVL.